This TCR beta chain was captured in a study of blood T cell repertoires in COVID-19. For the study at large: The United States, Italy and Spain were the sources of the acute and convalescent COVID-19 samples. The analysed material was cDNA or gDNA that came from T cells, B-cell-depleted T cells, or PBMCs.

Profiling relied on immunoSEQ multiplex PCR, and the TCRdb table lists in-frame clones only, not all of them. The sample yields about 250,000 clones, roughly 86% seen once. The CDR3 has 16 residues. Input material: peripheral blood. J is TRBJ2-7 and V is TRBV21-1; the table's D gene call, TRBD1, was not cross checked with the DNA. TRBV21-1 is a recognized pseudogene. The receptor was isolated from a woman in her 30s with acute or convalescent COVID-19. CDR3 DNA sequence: TGTGCCAGCAGCAAAGGCCGGGACAGGCAAGACTACGAGCAGTACTTC. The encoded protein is CASSKGRDRQDYEQYF.